This T cell receptor beta chain stems from a study of T cells after yellow fever vaccination (dated by TCRdb to the late 2010s). About the investigation overall: The SMART-Seq v4 Ultra Low Input RNA kit was used to prepare libraries from fractions with low cell numbers. Bulk TCR alpha and beta repertoires were sequenced longitudinally to track T-cell clones before and after primary and booster YFV17D yellow fever vaccination. Two healthy male donors, one aged 18 to 30 and one aged 30 to 40 years, made up the cohort. Blood samples were taken at several timepoints before and after primary and secondary immunization, and bulk PBMC replicates and cell subsets were isolated. What the study reported, not specific to this receptor: Computational filtering was required because FACS-sorted repertoires could contain abundant contaminating clonotypes from the bulk population. Because only a couple of donors were included in the study, the extent to which the findings can be generalized is limited. Compared with the primary T-cell response, the secondary T-cell response was weaker but faster, peaking on day 5 rather than day 15. Most clones expanded after primary vaccination were re-detected after the booster (around 96% of CD4 and about nine tenths of CD8), suggesting broad memory maintenance. A small share of clonotypes occurred in both CD4 and CD8 compartments, likely arising from convergent recombination.

This clonotype has a count of ten or more. Its antigen has not been determined. There are no base qualities to consult, and no much larger clone falls within one base. Synthesis of TCR cDNA relied on 5'RACE template switching, a step that introduced a universal primer site along with unique molecular identifiers. Priming of cDNA synthesis was performed from both the TCR alpha and TCR beta constant segments. Libraries were amplified in two PCR steps, with sample barcodes and sequencing adapters added in the second step. Sequencing of the libraries was done on either Illumina HiSeq 2500 (2x100 bp) or NovaSeq (2x150 bp). The authors' pipeline ran thus. MIGEC handled demultiplexing of reads and collapsing into UMI consensus sequences, while MiXCR performed V(D)J alignment. Vaccine-responding clonotypes were defined with edgeR using replicate PBMC samples, requiring FDR below 0.01 and a log2 fold change above 5 up to day 15. Bulk clonotypes were assigned CD4 or CD8 identity according to which sequenced CD4 or CD8 repertoire held them at higher abundance. TCRdb trimmed public reads at Q25 via fastp, called clones via MiXCR and kept in-frame beta chains. All rows with the same CDR3 protein become a single entry with the most common DNA and genes. Here the V and J calls rest on TCRdb's processing, not on the authors' analysis. The sample yields under 700,000 distinct CDR3 sequences; approximately 16% were counted once. Together, the top ten hold 17% of the sample.

The treatment or condition label, as the study defines it: live attenuated yellow fever vaccine strain. Two biological replicates of bulk PBMCs were collected at each blood-draw timepoint. A standard Ficoll-Paque protocol was used to isolate PBMCs from peripheral blood. TriZol was used to extract RNA from bulk PBMCs, from CD4 and CD8 fractions, and from dextramer-positive and dextramer-negative fractions. V loses 5 bases at its end and J loses 8 bases; junction bases beyond the gene matches: 22. From cysteine to phenylalanine, the CDR3 is 19 amino acids long. Left in the record is the CDR3 DNA by itself, 57 bases read in frame from the first base. CDR1 and CDR2 were assigned from the germline V gene (reference sequence) as DFQATT and SNEGSKA.

The receptor was derived from a man aged 18 to 29 who received the YFV17D yellow fever vaccine. The chain is made from TRBV20-1 and TRBJ2-3, with TRBD2 identical over 13 junction bases. The sequences come from PBMCs, collected 5 to 6 days after the first yellow fever vaccination. At the DNA level, the sequence is TGCAGTGCTCAGATTCCCCGACTAGCGGGGGGCCTTAATGATGGTACGCAGTATTTT. Translated, it gives CSAQIPRLAGGLNDGTQYF.